The 27 T cell receptor beta chains given below trace back to one sample, sequenced in a study of blood T cells in healthy people across ages. Together with a sample-barcoded 5' primer, a J-beta primer mix was included in a second PCR lasting about 7 to 11 cycles. TCRdb itself ran the 5' RACE reads through MiXCR, one entry per CDR3 protein. The sample carries 1.5 million to 2 million distinct CDR3 sequences, approximately 30% recorded once. Sequenced input: blood. The receptors derive from a woman aged 25 to 39 in good health.

A few counts support this clonotype. This chain uses TRBV3-1 with TRBJ2-5, with 8 bases aligning to TRBD2. With 6 bases clipped from V and 5 bases from J, the junction kept 8 bases outside the gene matches. CDR3 size: 14 residues. CDR1 LGHDT and CDR2 YNNKEL come from the germline V gene (reference sequence). CDR3 protein: CASSSQTSEETQYF. In nucleotides, the CDR3 is TGTGCCAGCAGTTCCCAGACTAGCGAGGAGACCCAGTACTTC.

The chain carries TRBV2 and TRBJ2-3, with D maybe TRBD2 (6 bases). V was pared by 6 bases and J by 1 base, with 11 bases between. The CDR3 spans 14 residues. Per the germline V gene, CDR1 is SNHLY and CDR2 is FYNNEI. CDR3 nucleotide sequence: TGTGCCAGCAGGAGGAGGGAGCGCACAGATACGCAGTATTTT. Amino acid sequence: CASRRRERTDTQYF.

The chain joins TRBV20-1 to TRBJ2-1; no definite D call. This CDR3 region has 12 residues. The germline V gene encodes CDR1 DFQATT and CDR2 SNEGSKA (reference sequence). Deletions cut 5 bases from V and 8 bases from J, with 13 bases between. The CDR3 sequence: CSAFMDGHEQFF. In nucleotides, the CDR3 is TGCAGTGCTTTTATGGATGGGCATGAGCAGTTCTTC.

In this sample, this clonotype turned up a few times. The chain joins TRBV18 to TRBJ2-4; perhaps TRBD1 as D (5 bases). Germline-derived CDR1 and CDR2 are KGHSH and LQKENI. CDR3 size: 13 residues. V was cut by 2 bases and J by 13 bases, with 15 bases left in between. In DNA form, the CDR3 reads TGTGCCAGCTCACCAGATCCAGGGTATGAGCAGTACTTC. It specifies CASSPDPGYEQYF.

Points on this clonotype: The junction departs from the called germline gene at one end, perhaps through a read error. J is TRBJ2-4 and V is TRBV27; D gene uncertain. CDR1 is MNHEY, CDR2 SMNVEV, per germline (reference sequence). The CDR3 extends over 14 amino acids. CDR3 in DNA: TGTGCCGGCAGCCCTTTCGGGCCCGCTAATGAGCAGTACTTC. Translation gives CAGSPFGPANEQYF.

This chain uses TRBV12-3 or TRBV12-4 with TRBJ2-3; D assignment may be TRBD1 or TRBD2 (6 bases each). V was cut by 7 bases and J by 1 base, with 18 bases left in between. The CDR3 has 16 residues. CDR3 DNA: TGTGCCAGCAAAATCCGCGTGGGGGGCGGCACAGATACGCAGTATTTT. Protein sequence: CASKIRVGGGTDTQYF.

The V and J genes are TRBV10-2 and TRBJ2-7, with D perhaps assigned TRBD1 or TRBD2 (5 bases each). CDR1 and CDR2 (germline): WSHSY, SAAADI. The CDR3 sequence is 15 residues long. V was pared by 1 base and J by 6 bases, with 16 bases between. The DNA of the CDR3 is TGCGCCAGCAGTGAGTTTGAGGGACCCCAAGGCGAGCAGTACTTC. Translation: CASSEFEGPQGEQYF.

There are a few counts of this clonotype. The chain links TRBV7-3 to TRBJ2-3, with D unresolved. Looked up from germline, CDR1 is SGHTA and CDR2 is FQGTGA. The V end was cut by 2 bases, the J end by 0 bases, with 9 bases between. The CDR3 is 15 amino acids. CDR3 in amino acids: CASSLSVTSTDTQYF. CDR3 sequence (DNA): TGTGCCAGCAGCTTATCCGTGACTAGCACAGATACGCAGTATTTT.

The chain uses TRBV6-1 and TRBJ1-5; D may be TRBD1 (5 bases). Trimming cost V 0 bases and J 7 bases, with 13 bases left between them. In germline, CDR1 is MNHNS, CDR2 SASEGT. This CDR3 is built from 15 residues. The CDR3 nucleotides read TGTGCCAGCAGTGAAGCCGGCGGGGCAGGGCAGCCCCAGCATTTT. It is translated as CASSEAGGAGQPQHF.

This clonotype has only a few counts. CDR3 residues: CASSPKGYNSPLHF. The CDR3 nucleotides are TGTGCCAGCTCACCCAAGGGTTATAATTCACCCCTCCACTTT. The chain couples TRBV18 to TRBJ1-6; no reliable D call. Germline assignment: CDR1 KGHSH and CDR2 LQKENI. Trimming removed 3 bases at V and 4 bases at J, with 7 bases between. This CDR3 is 14 amino acids long.

This clonotype was recorded a few times. V and J are TRBV12-3 or TRBV12-4 and TRBJ1-4; possible D gene TRBD1, 5 bases. V lost 7 bases to trimming and J lost 5 bases, with 14 bases between them. The CDR3 contains 14 residues. CDR3 DNA sequence: TGTGCCAGCACCTACGACAGAAGAAATGAAAAACTGTTTTTT. This translates into CASTYDRRNEKLFF.

This clonotype was picked up a small number of times. The chain carries TRBV9 and TRBJ2-1; D might be TRBD1 (6 bases). The CDR3 totals 13 residues. Germline values: CDR1 SGDLS, CDR2 YYNGEE. The germline V and J ends were trimmed by 4 bases and 7 bases, with 12 bases remaining between them. CDR3 residues: CASSIGTINEQFF. The CDR3 nucleotides read TGTGCCAGCAGCATCGGGACAATTAATGAGCAGTTCTTC.

This clonotype turned up a few times. The chain is built from TRBV11-2 and TRBJ2-1; 10 bases line up with TRBD2. V shed 2 bases and J 9 bases; nucleotides not matched to a gene: 4. CDR1 and CDR2 from the germline V gene are SGHAT and FQNNGV. The CDR3 consists of 14 residues. DNA of the CDR3: TGTGCCAGCAGCTTAAGCGGGGGGGCTCTTGAGCAGTTCTTC. It is translated as CASSLSGGALEQFF.

This clonotype was observed at least ten times. The V gene is TRBV15, the J gene TRBJ2-5; no clear D gene. The CDR3 sequence is 13 residues long. Trimming took off 0 bases at V and 5 bases at J, with 7 bases between the two ends. Per the germline V gene, CDR1 is LNHNV and CDR2 is YYDKDF (reference sequence). The CDR3 DNA sequence: TGTGCCACCAGCAGAGATGGCTTGGAGACCCAGTACTTC. As protein: CATSRDGLETQYF.

In this sample, this clonotype turned up many times. The rearrangement uses TRBV7-3 and TRBJ2-3, with TRBD2 matching 13 bases. Germline CDR1 is SGHTA and CDR2 is FQGTGA. The CDR3 has 15 residues. With V trimmed by 6 bases and J by 3 bases, 3 bases remained unmatched. The chain's CDR3 is CASRLTSGGTDTQYF. The CDR3 nucleotides read TGTGCCAGCAGACTGACTAGCGGGGGGACAGATACGCAGTATTTT.

This clonotype was observed a few times. J is TRBJ1-1 and V is TRBV4-1; possible D gene TRBD1, 6 bases. The CDR3 contains 16 residues. Germline loops: CDR1 MGHRA, CDR2 YSYEKL. Trimming shortened V by 0 bases and J by 1 base, and 12 bases separated the two germline ends. The CDR3 spells CASSQEWTDPNTEAFF. The DNA for the CDR3 is TGCGCCAGCAGCCAAGAGTGGACAGACCCGAACACTGAAGCTTTCTTT.

This clonotype has only a few counts. The genes are TRBV2 and TRBJ2-5; a weak D match, TRBD2 (5 bases). V gave up 6 bases and J gave up 5 bases, with 10 bases separating them. The CDR3 loop spans 12 amino acids. In germline, CDR1 is SNHLY, CDR2 FYNNEI. The CDR3 region is CASRLVVETQYF. CDR3 DNA: TGTGCCAGCAGACTAGTCGTGGAGACCCAGTACTTC.

This clonotype came up a few times. The J gene is TRBJ2-2, the V gene TRBV6-2 or TRBV6-3, with 10 bases that match TRBD1. Germline V lookup: CDR1 MNHEY, CDR2 SVGEGT. Trimming cost V 7 bases and J 5 bases; bases outside gene matches: 4. This CDR3 region has 14 residues. The CDR3: CASKRDRGTGELFF. In DNA form, the CDR3 reads TGTGCCAGCAAGAGGGACAGGGGTACCGGGGAGCTGTTTTTT.

This chain links TRBV14 with TRBJ2-7, with no clear D. V was clipped by 0 bases and J by 0 bases, with 9 bases between them. The CDR3 is 15 amino acids. Germline values: CDR1 SGHDN, CDR2 FVKESK. CDR3 coding DNA: TGTGCCAGCAGCCAAGACAGAACAAGCTCCTACGAGCAGTACTTC. Protein sequence: CASSQDRTSSYEQYF.

The chain joins TRBV12-3 or TRBV12-4 to TRBJ2-1, with D perhaps given as TRBD1 or TRBD2 (5 bases each). The CDR3 loop spans 11 amino acids. Trimming shortened V by 8 bases and J by 10 bases, and 12 bases separated the two germline ends. The CDR3 nucleotides are TGTGCCAGCCCGAAGGGGACGGAGCAGTTCTTC. The encoded protein is CASPKGTEQFF.

This clonotype was found a few times. The chain joins TRBV3-1 to TRBJ1-5, with 11 bases matching TRBD1. Germline lookup yields CDR1 LGHDT and CDR2 YNNKEL (reference sequence). This CDR3 has 17 amino acids. Losses at the gene ends were 4 bases for V and 5 bases for J; bases not matched to a gene: 10. CDR3: CASSPNRGQGAYQPQHF. For the CDR3, the DNA is TGTGCCAGCAGCCCGAACCGCGGACAGGGGGCCTATCAGCCCCAGCATTTT.

This chain joins TRBV20-1 and TRBJ1-2; TRBD1 matches 7 bases. Germline CDR1 and CDR2: DFQATT and SNEGSKA (reference sequence). This CDR3 spans 13 amino acids. After removal of 6 bases from V and 7 bases from J, the junction contained 11 bases not matched to a gene. The CDR3 coding sequence is TGCAGTGCCTCACTTCAGGGGGTGGGTGGCTACACCTTC. The encoded protein is CSASLQGVGGYTF.

The chain carries TRBV4-3 and TRBJ2-5, with 8 bases lining up with TRBD2. This CDR3 has 18 residues. Germline CDR1 and CDR2: LGHNA and YSLEER. J gave up 3 bases and V 5 bases, and 17 bases lay outside the gene matches. This chain's CDR3 is CASSSSFGSGSGEETQYF. CDR3 DNA: TGCGCCAGCAGCTCATCGTTCGGGAGCGGGAGTGGGGAAGAGACCCAGTACTTC.

The table lists this clonotype with many counts. V and J are TRBV6-6 and TRBJ2-7, with D hard to call. The CDR3 is 13 residues long. Between the trimmed V and J ends, which lost 11 bases and 5 bases, there was a span of 19 bases. Germline CDR1 reads MNHNY; CDR2 reads SVGAGI (reference sequence). The CDR3 nucleotides read TGTGCCTGCCGGCTAAGTGGGTACGACGAGCAGTACTTC. It is translated as CACRLSGYDEQYF.

This clonotype was observed a few times. V usage is TRBV6-2 or TRBV6-3 and J usage is TRBJ2-1; 14 bases are a match to TRBD2. CDR1 and CDR2 (germline): MNHEY, SVGEGT. The ends lost 10 bases at V and 10 bases at J; junction bases unmatched: 9. The CDR3 contains 14 residues. The CDR3 loop is CATRGLAGVREQFF. The CDR3, as DNA: TGTGCCACTAGGGGACTAGCGGGAGTAAGGGAGCAGTTCTTC.

As regards this clonotype: The junction does not match germline at one end; this may be a read error. The chain employs TRBV2 and TRBJ2-7; possible D gene TRBD2, 6 bases. This CDR3 is built from 15 residues. CDR1 and CDR2 from the germline V gene are SNHLY and FYNNEI. This chain's CDR3 is CAGSVEGLGVYEQYF. CDR3 sequence (DNA): TGTGCCGGCAGTGTTGAGGGACTGGGGGTCTACGAGCAGTACTTC.

This clonotype was seen repeatedly, ten times or more. The CDR3 bases are TGTGCCAGCAGCTCACGCATATATGGACTCCCCACCCAGTACTTC. Translating it yields CASSSRIYGLPTQYF. The rearrangement uses TRBV7-6 and TRBJ2-5; a weak D match, TRBD2 (5 bases). Trimming took off 4 bases at V and 8 bases at J, with 20 bases between the two ends. This CDR3 comprises 15 residues. The germline CDR1 and CDR2 sequences are SGHVS and FNYEAQ.